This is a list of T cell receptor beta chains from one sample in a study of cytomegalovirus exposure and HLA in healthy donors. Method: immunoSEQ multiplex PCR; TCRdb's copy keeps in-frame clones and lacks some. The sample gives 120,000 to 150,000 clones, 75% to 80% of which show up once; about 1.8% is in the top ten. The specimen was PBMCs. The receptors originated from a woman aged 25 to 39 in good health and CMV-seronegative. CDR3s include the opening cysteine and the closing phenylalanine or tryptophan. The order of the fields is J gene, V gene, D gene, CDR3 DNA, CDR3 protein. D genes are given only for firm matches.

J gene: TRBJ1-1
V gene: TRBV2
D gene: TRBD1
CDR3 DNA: TGTGCCAGCAGTGAAAGGGCCCGGACAGGGGTGAACACTGAAGCTTTCTTT
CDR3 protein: CASSERARTGVNTEAFF

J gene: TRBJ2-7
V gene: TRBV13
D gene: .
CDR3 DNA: TGTGCCAGCAGCTTAGTGGGAGCTCCCTACGAGCAGTACTTC
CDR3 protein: CASSLVGAPYEQYF

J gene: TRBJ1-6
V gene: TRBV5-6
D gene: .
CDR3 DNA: TGTGCCAGCAGCTTGGCCCAGGGTGATAATTCACCCCTCCACTTT
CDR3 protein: CASSLAQGDNSPLHF

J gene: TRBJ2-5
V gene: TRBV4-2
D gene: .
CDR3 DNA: TGTGCCAGCAGCCAAGTCCATGAGCGGAAAGAGACCCAGTACTTC
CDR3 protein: CASSQVHERKETQYF

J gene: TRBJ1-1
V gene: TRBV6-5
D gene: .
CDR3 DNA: TGTGCCAGCAGTTCCCCGACAGGTTCCACTGAAGCTTTCTTT
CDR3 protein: CASSSPTGSTEAFF

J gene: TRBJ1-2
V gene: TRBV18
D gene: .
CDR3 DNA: TGTGCCAGCTCACCAGAGGCTAACTATGGCTACACCTTC
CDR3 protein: CASSPEANYGYTF

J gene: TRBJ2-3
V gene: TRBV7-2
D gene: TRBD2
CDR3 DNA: TGTGCCAGCAGCCGTTCGGGGGGGCCTGATACGCAGTATTTT
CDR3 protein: CASSRSGGPDTQYF

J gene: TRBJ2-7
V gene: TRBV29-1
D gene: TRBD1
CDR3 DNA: TGCAGCGTTGAAGATCGGGACAGTGGGACAAACGAGCAGTACTTC
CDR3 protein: CSVEDRDSGTNEQYF

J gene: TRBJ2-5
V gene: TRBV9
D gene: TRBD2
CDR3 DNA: TGTGCCAGCAGCGTAGACCTAGCGGGGGGTAGTTTGGAGACCCAGTACTTC
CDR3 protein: CASSVDLAGGSLETQYF

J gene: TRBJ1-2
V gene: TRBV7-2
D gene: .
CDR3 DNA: TGTGCCAGCAGCTTAGCCGGACAGTATGGCTACACCTTC
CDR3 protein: CASSLAGQYGYTF

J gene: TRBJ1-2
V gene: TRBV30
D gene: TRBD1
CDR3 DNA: TGTGCCTGGAGCAACCCGGGACAGGGAAACTATGGCTACACCTTC
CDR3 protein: CAWSNPGQGNYGYTF

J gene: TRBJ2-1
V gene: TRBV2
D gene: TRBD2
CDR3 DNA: TGTGCCAGCAGTGGACTAGCGGGGGGTCGGAATGAGCAGTTCTTC
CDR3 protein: CASSGLAGGRNEQFF

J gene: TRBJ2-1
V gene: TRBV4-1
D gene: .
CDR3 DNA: TGCGCCAGCAGCCAACTCCTACAGGGAACAACCTCCTACAATGAGCAGTTCTTC
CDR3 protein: CASSQLLQGTTSYNEQFF

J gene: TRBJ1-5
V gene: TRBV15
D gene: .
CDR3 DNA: TGTGCCACCAGTTTACAGGTTGGAGTCGGCCAGCCCCAGCATTTT
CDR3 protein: CATSLQVGVGQPQHF

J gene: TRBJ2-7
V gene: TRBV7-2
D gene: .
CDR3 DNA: TGTGCCAGCAGCTTAGTGGCGGGCTCATGGGAGCAGTACTTC
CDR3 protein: CASSLVAGSWEQYF

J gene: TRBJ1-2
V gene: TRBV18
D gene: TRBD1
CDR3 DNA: TGTGCCAGCTCACGGGGACAGCTTTATGGCTACACCTTC
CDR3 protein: CASSRGQLYGYTF

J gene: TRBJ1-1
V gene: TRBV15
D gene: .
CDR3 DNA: TGTGCCACCCTCTTGGGGGGAGAGAACACTGAAGCTTTCTTT
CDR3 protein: CATLLGGENTEAFF

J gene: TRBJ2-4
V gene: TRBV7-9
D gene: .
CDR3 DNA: TGTGCCAGCAGCTTCCTGGGGGCGCTGGACAGCATTCAGTACTTC
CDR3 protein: CASSFLGALDSIQYF

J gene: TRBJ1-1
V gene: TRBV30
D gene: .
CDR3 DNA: TGTGCCTGGAATTCTATCGGACAGCTGAACACTGAAGCTTTCTTT
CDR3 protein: CAWNSIGQLNTEAFF

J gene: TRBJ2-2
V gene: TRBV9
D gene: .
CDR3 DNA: TGTGCCAGCAGCGCCCGGACAGCCGCGAACACCGGGGAGCTGTTTTTT
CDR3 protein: CASSARTAANTGELFF

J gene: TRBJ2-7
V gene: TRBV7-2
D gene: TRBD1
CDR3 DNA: TGTGCCAGCAGCGTCACCGGGACAGCCTCCTACGAGCAGTACTTC
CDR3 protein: CASSVTGTASYEQYF

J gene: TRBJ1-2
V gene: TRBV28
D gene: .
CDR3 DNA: TGTGCCAGCAGTCCCCGGGAGCACGACTATGGCTACACCTTC
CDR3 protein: CASSPREHDYGYTF

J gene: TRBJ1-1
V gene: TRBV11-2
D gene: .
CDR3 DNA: TGTGCCAGCAGCCGGGCGGGCCTGGACACTGAAGCTTTCTTT
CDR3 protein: CASSRAGLDTEAFF

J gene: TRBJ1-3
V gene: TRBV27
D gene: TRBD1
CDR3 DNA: TGTGCCAGCAGTACAGGGGGGTCTGGAAACACCATATATTTT
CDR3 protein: CASSTGGSGNTIYF

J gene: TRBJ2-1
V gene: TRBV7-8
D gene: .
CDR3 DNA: TGTGCCAGCAGCTTAGACAGCTCAGACTACAATGAGCAGTTCTTC
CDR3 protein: CASSLDSSDYNEQFF

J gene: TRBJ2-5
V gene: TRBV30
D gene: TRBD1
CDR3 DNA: TGTGCCTGGACCCCCGGGACAGGGGGGAAAGAGACCCAGTACTTC
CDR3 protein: CAWTPGTGGKETQYF

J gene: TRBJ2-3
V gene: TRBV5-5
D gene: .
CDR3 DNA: TGTGCCAGCAGCTTTAACACAGATACGCAGTATTTT
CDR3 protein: CASSFNTDTQYF

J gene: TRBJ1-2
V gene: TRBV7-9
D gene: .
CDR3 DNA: TGTGCCAGCAGCATGGCTGAGGTTGGCTACACCTTC
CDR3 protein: CASSMAEVGYTF